The 21 T cell receptor beta chains reported below all come from one sample, sequenced in a study of CD8 T cells in ankylosing spondylitis. MiXCR, applied by TCRdb to the 5' RACE reads, yields one record per CDR3 protein. The sample lists some 840,000 distinct CDR3 sequences, over 9.5% seen once, with about 0.49% in the top ten. The study's findings and limits: In ankylosing spondylitis blood, a motif of seven to nine highly homologous TCR beta variants appeared characteristic.

Their antigen targets remain unknown. The sequenced sample was blood, either unsorted or a sorted T cell fraction (not recorded which). Receptors originate from a male donor with ankylosing spondylitis.

This clonotype has ten or more counts. J is TRBJ1-1 and V is TRBV7-9; D is uncertain. Trimming removed 2 bases from V and 4 bases from J, with 2 bases in between. Per the germline V gene, CDR1 is SEHNR and CDR2 is FQNEAQ (reference sequence). The CDR3 is 11 residues long. CDR3 sequence: CASSLITEAFF. CDR3 coding DNA: TGTGCCAGCAGCTTAATCACTGAAGCTTTCTTT.

The genes are TRBV18 and TRBJ2-3; D possibly corresponds to TRBD1 (6 bases). The CDR3 consists of 15 residues. Deletions cut 1 base from V and 4 bases from J, with 12 bases between. Germline lookup yields CDR1 KGHSH and CDR2 LQKENI. CDR3 in DNA: TGTGCCAGCTCACCACAGTCAGGGGCTGCAGATACGCAGTATTTT. Translating it yields CASSPQSGAADTQYF. Filled out from reference TRBV18 and TRBJ2-3, the complete variable domain reads NAGVMQNPRHLVRRRGQEARLRCSPMKGHSHVYWYRQLPEEGLKFMVYLQKENIIDESGMPKERFSAEFPKEGPSILRIQQVVRGDSAAYFCASSPQSGAADTQYFGPGTRLTVL.

This clonotype appeared many times. CDR3 sequence reads: CSAQRALTTGEQYF. The CDR3 DNA follows: TGCAGTGCTCAAAGGGCGCTAACGACGGGTGAGCAGTACTTC. The rearrangement uses TRBV20-1 and TRBJ2-7; no definite D call. Germline loops: CDR1 DFQATT, CDR2 SNEGSKA (reference sequence). V lost 5 bases, J lost 7 bases, and 21 bases lay in between. This CDR3 spans 14 amino acids.

The genes are TRBV18 and TRBJ2-7; 8 positions match TRBD1. The V segment lost 3 bases and the J segment 6 bases; nucleotides outside the gene matches: 10. The CDR3 has 15 amino acids. CDR1 is KGHSH and CDR2 is LQKENI in the germline V gene. This CDR3 is CASSPGQGKVGEQYF. The CDR3 DNA is TGTGCCAGCTCACCCGGACAGGGTAAAGTCGGCGAGCAGTACTTC.

The rearrangement joins TRBV10-3 to TRBJ2-1; TRBD2 agrees at 9 bases. The CDR3 contains 16 residues. Germline values: CDR1 ENHRY, CDR2 SYGVKD. V lost 3 bases to trimming and J lost 9 bases; unmatched junction nucleotides: 12. CDR3 amino acids: CAISDWAGGSSSEQFF. CDR3 DNA sequence: TGTGCCATCAGTGACTGGGCGGGGGGGTCTTCGAGTGAGCAGTTCTTC.

The J gene is TRBJ2-5, the V gene TRBV7-2; no reliable D call. Trimming removed 5 bases at V and 1 base at J, with 11 bases between. The germline CDR1 and CDR2 sequences are SGHTA and FQGNSA. This CDR3 spans 14 amino acids. CDR3 coding DNA: TGTGCCAGCAGCCCGACCTTGGTCCAAGAGACCCAGTACTTC. It specifies CASSPTLVQETQYF. Looking up the rest from reference TRBV7-2 and TRBJ2-5 gives the full variable domain: GAGVSQSPSNKVTEKGKDVELRCDPISGHTALYWYRQSLGQGLEFLIYFQGNSAPDKSGLPSDRFSAERTGGSVSTLTIQRTQQEDSAVYLCASSPTLVQETQYFGPGTRLLVL.

This clonotype was found many times. The chain uses TRBV29-1 and TRBJ2-1; no firm D call. Trimming left V 5 bases short and J 0 bases short, with 17 bases between. The CDR3 consists of 16 residues. The germline V gene encodes CDR1 SQVTM and CDR2 ANQGSEA. CDR3 in DNA: TGCAGCGTTCGTGAATTCCGTCGGAGCTCCTACAATGAGCAGTTCTTC. This codes for CSVREFRRSSYNEQFF.

The sample holds many counts of this clonotype. The gene calls are TRBV3-1 and TRBJ2-5; D unresolved. The CDR3 has 14 amino acids. V lost 1 base, J lost 2 bases, and 8 bases lay in between. CDR1 and CDR2 from the germline V gene are LGHDT and YNNKEL (reference sequence). The CDR3 sequence: CASSQAQQQETQYF. The CDR3 DNA follows: TGTGCCAGCAGCCAAGCCCAACAGCAAGAGACCCAGTACTTC.

This sequence joins TRBV5-1 and TRBJ2-7; D is uncertain. CDR1 and CDR2 from the germline V gene are SGHRS and YFSETQ. This CDR3 is built from 15 residues. Trimming pared 2 bases from V and 2 bases from J, leaving 14 bases between. The CDR3 sequence is CASSFGHFSAYEQYF. CDR3 nucleotide sequence: TGCGCCAGCAGCTTTGGCCACTTCAGTGCCTACGAGCAGTACTTC.

This clonotype has a count of ten or more. The V call is TRBV5-5, the J call TRBJ2-1, with 10 bases aligning to TRBD2. The CDR3 totals 15 residues. Germline V lookup: CDR1 SGHKS, CDR2 YYEKEE (reference sequence). Losses at the gene ends were 6 bases for V and 4 bases for J; bases not matched to a gene: 7. Written as DNA, the CDR3 is TGTGCCAGCATCCCCGGACTAGCGGCATACAATGAGCAGTTCTTC. Translation: CASIPGLAAYNEQFF.

The V gene is TRBV12-3 or TRBV12-4, the J gene TRBJ2-5; D might be TRBD1 (6 bases). This CDR3 has 13 residues. V was trimmed by 5 bases and J by 4 bases, leaving 11 bases between them. CDR3 in DNA: TGTGCCAGCAGTAACAGGGACCGAGAGACCCAGTACTTC. Translated, it gives CASSNRDRETQYF.

This clonotype has just a few counts. Here the CDR3 DNA reads TGTGCCAGCAGCGTAGGGTGGGGGGGCTGGAATGAGCAGTTCTTC. Amino acid sequence: CASSVGWGGWNEQFF. V is TRBV9 and J is TRBJ2-1, with a tentative D call TRBD2 (7 bases). Trimming pared 0 bases from V and 7 bases from J, leaving 14 bases between. Per germline, CDR1 SGDLS and CDR2 YYNGEE. The CDR3 loop spans 15 amino acids.

This clonotype appeared a few times. V is TRBV4-3 and J is TRBJ1-2, with TRBD1 matching over 11 bases. After removal of 4 bases from V and 5 bases from J, the junction contained 9 bases not matched to a gene. CDR1 is LGHNA, CDR2 YSLEER, per germline. The CDR3 length is 16 residues. The CDR3 DNA sequence: TGCGCCAGCAGCCTGGGTTCCGGGACAGGGGGTTATGGCTACACCTTC. This translates into CASSLGSGTGGYGYTF.

This clonotype has more than one count but fewer than ten. This rearrangement joins TRBV7-6 to TRBJ1-6; no clear D gene. The CDR3 loop spans 13 amino acids. CDR1 and CDR2 from the germline V gene are SGHVS and FNYEAQ. V was trimmed by 5 bases and J by 7 bases, leaving 9 bases between them. CDR3 region: CASSLNLNSPLHF. CDR3 sequence (DNA): TGTGCCAGCAGCCTAAACCTGAATTCACCCCTCCACTTT.

The chain combines TRBV5-1 with TRBJ1-6, with TRBD1 matching over 7 bases. The germline V gene has CDR1 SGHRS and CDR2 YFSETQ. V lost 4 bases to trimming and J lost 9 bases; unmatched junction nucleotides: 10. CDR3 length: 15 residues. For the CDR3, the DNA is TGCGCCAGCAGCACGAGAGGGGGCCGAGCTTCACCCCTCCACTTT. Translation: CASSTRGGRASPLHF.

V gene TRBV4-2 combines with J gene TRBJ2-3; tentatively, D is TRBD2 (5 bases). Trimming removed 1 base at V and 0 bases at J, with 14 bases between. CDR3 length: 17 amino acids. Per the germline V gene, CDR1 is LGHNA and CDR2 is YNFKEQ. CDR3 nucleotide sequence: TGTGCCAGCAGCCAAGGGCAGGAGGTCATTAGCACAGATACGCAGTATTTT. Translation gives CASSQGQEVISTDTQYF.

The chain couples TRBV29-1 to TRBJ2-1; D is perhaps TRBD2 (6 bases). The CDR3 runs to 14 residues. The germline V gene has CDR1 SQVTM and CDR2 ANQGSEA. Deletions cut 1 base from V and 3 bases from J, with 10 bases between. This CDR3 reads CSVEGGRIYNEQFF. The CDR3 nucleotides read TGCAGCGTTGAAGGAGGGAGGATCTACAATGAGCAGTTCTTC.

This clonotype turned up a few times. The chain has TRBV7-9 and TRBJ2-2; D uncertain. This CDR3 has 14 residues. Trimming stripped 5 bases from V and 2 bases from J, with 9 bases between. Germline V lookup: CDR1 SEHNR, CDR2 FQNEAQ (reference sequence). As DNA, the CDR3 is TGTGCCAGCAGCCGGCAATCAAACACCGGGGAGCTGTTTTTT. Its translation: CASSRQSNTGELFF.

The rearrangement links TRBV25-1 to TRBJ2-2; 7 bases align to TRBD1. This CDR3 contains 15 residues. CDR1 is MGHDK and CDR2 is SYGVNS in the germline V gene. Unmatched junction bases numbered 5, after V lost 4 bases and J lost 3 bases. The CDR3 DNA is TGTGCCAGCAGTGCAGGGGACAGCGACACCGGGGAGCTGTTTTTT. Translated: CASSAGDSDTGELFF.

The chain joins TRBV6-5 to TRBJ2-3; the match to TRBD2 covers 14 bases. Germline V gives CDR1 MNHEY, CDR2 SVGAGI. Trimming removed 4 bases from V and 8 bases from J; junction bases left unmatched: 8. The CDR3 extends over 16 amino acids. The CDR3 loop reads CASSSTGGTSGSTQYF. The CDR3 DNA sequence: TGTGCCAGCAGTTCAACGGGGGGGACTAGCGGGAGTACGCAGTATTTT.

This clonotype was recorded a few times. J is TRBJ1-2 and V is TRBV10-3; 8 bases line up with TRBD1. This CDR3 comprises 12 residues. Germline CDR1 and CDR2: ENHRY and SYGVKD. J lost 0 bases, V lost 11 bases, and 2 bases had no gene match. CDR3 DNA: TGTGCCTTACAGGGGGCTAACTATGGCTACACCTTC. Translation: CALQGANYGYTF.